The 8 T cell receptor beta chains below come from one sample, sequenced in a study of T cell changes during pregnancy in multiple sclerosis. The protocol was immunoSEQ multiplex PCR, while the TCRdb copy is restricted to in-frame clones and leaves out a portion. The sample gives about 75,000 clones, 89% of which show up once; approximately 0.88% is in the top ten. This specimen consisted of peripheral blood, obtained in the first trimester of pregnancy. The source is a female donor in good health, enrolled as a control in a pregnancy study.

In DNA form, the CDR3 reads TGTGCCAGTACGGACAGATCCTCTTACGAGCAGTACTTC. Translating gives CASTDRSSYEQYF. The chain is built from TRBV19 and TRBJ2-7, with a possible D match to TRBD1 (6 bases). V was pared by 7 bases and J by 4 bases, with 14 bases between. This CDR3 is built from 13 residues. Germline CDR1 LNHDA, CDR2 SQIVND (reference sequence).

CDR3 loop: CASSLKYTSSYEQYF. The CDR3 region has the DNA TGTGCCAGCAGTTTAAAATACACGTCCTCCTACGAGCAGTACTTC. The rearrangement uses TRBV27 and TRBJ2-7; D gene ambiguous. Per germline, CDR1 MNHEY and CDR2 SMNVEV (reference sequence). Trimming removed 2 bases from V and 0 bases from J, with 11 bases in between. The CDR3 contains 15 residues.

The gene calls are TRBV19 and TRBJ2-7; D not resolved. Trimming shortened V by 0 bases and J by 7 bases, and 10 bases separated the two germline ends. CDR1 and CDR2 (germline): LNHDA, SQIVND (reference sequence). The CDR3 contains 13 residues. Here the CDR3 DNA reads TGTGCCAGTAGTATAGAGAGAAGAGGAGAGCAGTACTTC. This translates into CASSIERRGEQYF.

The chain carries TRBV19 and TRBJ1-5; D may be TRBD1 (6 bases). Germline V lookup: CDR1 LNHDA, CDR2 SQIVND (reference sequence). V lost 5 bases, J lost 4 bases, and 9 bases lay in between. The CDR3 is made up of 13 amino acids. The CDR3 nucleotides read TGTGCCAGTAGTGTCCAGGGGAATCAGCCCCAGCATTTT. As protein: CASSVQGNQPQHF.

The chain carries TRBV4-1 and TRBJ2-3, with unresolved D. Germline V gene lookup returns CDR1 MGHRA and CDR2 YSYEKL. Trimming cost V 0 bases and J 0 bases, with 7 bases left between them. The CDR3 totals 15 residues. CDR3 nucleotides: TGCGCCAGCAGCCAAGATCTTTCTAGCACAGATACGCAGTATTTT. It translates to CASSQDLSSTDTQYF.

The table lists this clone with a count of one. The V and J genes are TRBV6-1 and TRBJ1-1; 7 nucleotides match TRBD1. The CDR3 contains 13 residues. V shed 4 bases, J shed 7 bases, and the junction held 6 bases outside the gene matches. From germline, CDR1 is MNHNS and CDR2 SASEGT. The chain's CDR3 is CASSADRNDEAFF. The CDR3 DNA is TGTGCCAGCAGTGCGGACAGGAACGATGAAGCTTTCTTT.

The CDR3 loop is CASRRAERSYEQYF. The DNA for the CDR3 is TGCGCCAGCAGACGAGCGGAACGCTCCTACGAGCAGTACTTC. This chain uses TRBV4-1 with TRBJ2-7, with D tentatively TRBD2 (5 bases). In germline, CDR1 is MGHRA, CDR2 YSYEKL. V was clipped by 6 bases and J by 0 bases, with 12 bases between them. There are 14 residues in the CDR3.

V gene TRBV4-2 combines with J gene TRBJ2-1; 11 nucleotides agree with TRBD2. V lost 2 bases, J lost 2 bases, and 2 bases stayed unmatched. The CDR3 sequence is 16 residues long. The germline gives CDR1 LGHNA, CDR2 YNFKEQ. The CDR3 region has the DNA TGTGCCAGCAGCCAACCGACTAGCGGGACCTACAATGAGCAGTTCTTC. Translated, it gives CASSQPTSGTYNEQFF.